This is a list of T cell receptor beta chains from one sample in a study of blood T cell repertoires in COVID-19. Sequencing was performed with immunoSEQ multiplex PCR; in TCRdb, only in-frame clones are kept and a portion is missing. Among approximately 280,000 clones listed, 88% were seen once. The sample consisted of peripheral blood. The receptors originated from a man aged 18 to 35 with active or convalescent COVID-19. Both conserved end residues are part of each CDR3. A D gene is named only where the DNA matches it firmly. For some rows the clone size is stated as once, few or many, or as a class when expanded; others skip it.

abundance	j_gene	v_gene	d_gene	CDR3aa	CDR3nt
NA	TRBJ2-7	TRBV6-2/TRBV6-3	NA	CASSYSQGTYEQYF	TGTGCCAGCAGTTACTCCCAGGGAACCTACGAGCAGTACTTC
NA	TRBJ1-1	TRBV20-1	NA	CSASSRGSTEAFF	TGCAGTGCTAGTTCCCGAGGGTCCACTGAAGCTTTCTTT
NA	TRBJ2-6	TRBV10-3	TRBD1	CAISESGQVNSGANVLTF	TGTGCCATCAGTGAGTCGGGACAGGTAAACTCTGGGGCCAACGTCCTGACTTTC
NA	TRBJ2-1	TRBV4-1	NA	CASSRIASEAGDEQFF	TGCGCCAGCAGCCGTATCGCTTCCGAAGCCGGGGATGAGCAGTTCTTC
NA	TRBJ1-1	TRBV4-3	NA	CASSQGPPQGVTEAFF	TGCGCCAGCAGCCAAGGCCCCCCTCAGGGTGTCACTGAAGCTTTCTTT
NA	TRBJ1-5	TRBV5-1	NA	CASSLGTAYDQPQHF	TGCGCCAGCAGCTTGGGTACAGCTTATGATCAGCCCCAGCATTTT
few	TRBJ2-1	TRBV6-2/TRBV6-3	TRBD2	CASSRGLAGINEQFF	TGTGCCAGCAGTCGAGGACTAGCAGGCATCAATGAGCAGTTCTTC
few	TRBJ1-5	TRBV3-1/TRBV3-2	NA	CASSTGGVEPQHF	TGTGCCAGCAGCACGGGGGGAGTCGAGCCCCAGCATTTT
NA	TRBJ2-1	TRBV27	NA	CASSLGLDNEQFF	TGTGCCAGCAGCCTTGGACTCGACAATGAGCAGTTCTTC
NA	TRBJ1-1	TRBV10-3	TRBD1	CAISERGQGPTEAFF	TGTGCCATCAGTGAAAGGGGGCAGGGCCCCACTGAAGCTTTCTTT
NA	TRBJ2-7	TRBV29-1	NA	CSGGLVPSEQYF	TGCAGCGGGGGGTTAGTGCCCTCCGAGCAGTACTTC
NA	TRBJ2-5	TRBV7-2	TRBD2	CASSPQRGGQETQYF	TGTGCCAGCAGCCCTCAGCGGGGGGGCCAAGAGACCCAGTACTTC
NA	TRBJ1-2	TRBV7-9	TRBD1	CASRGPGTGLRDGYTF	TGTGCCAGCAGAGGACCCGGGACAGGGCTACGTGATGGCTACACCTTC
once	TRBJ1-1	TRBV7-8	NA	CASLPGGGGYTEAFF	TGTGCCAGCCTACCTGGGGGGGGCGGGTACACTGAAGCTTTCTTT
NA	TRBJ1-4	TRBV18	NA	CASSPWAEGNEKLFF	TGTGCCAGCTCACCATGGGCAGAGGGTAATGAAAAACTGTTTTTT
NA	TRBJ2-7	TRBV9	TRBD1	CASSVESTGYNEQYF	TGTGCCAGCAGCGTCGAGTCGACAGGGTACAACGAGCAGTACTTC
NA	TRBJ2-7	TRBV27	NA	CASSFGGLSYEQYF	TGTGCCAGCAGTTTCGGGGGACTTTCCTACGAGCAGTACTTC
NA	TRBJ2-7	TRBV5-6	NA	CASNSLLVASAYEQYF	TGTGCCAGCAACTCACTTTTAGTGGCTAGTGCCTACGAGCAGTACTTC
NA	TRBJ1-2	TRBV19	NA	CASNPQTGDYGYTF	TGTGCCAGTAACCCTCAGACGGGTGACTATGGCTACACCTTC
once	TRBJ2-5	TRBV7-9	NA	CASSLASGNQETQYF	TGTGCCAGCAGCTTAGCTTCGGGGAACCAAGAGACCCAGTACTTC
NA	TRBJ1-1	TRBV28	NA	CASSSAGVDSTEAFF	TGTGCCAGCAGTTCCGCGGGGGTGGATAGCACTGAAGCTTTCTTT
NA	TRBJ2-3	TRBV6-6	NA	CASSSIRDATQYF	TGTGCCAGCAGCTCCATCAGGGATGCTACGCAGTATTTT
NA	TRBJ1-4	TRBV19	NA	CASSIKQGWDEKLFF	TGTGCCAGTAGTATAAAACAGGGTTGGGATGAAAAACTGTTTTTT
NA	TRBJ2-2	TRBV5-1	TRBD2	CASSSGTSNTGELFF	TGCGCCAGCAGCAGCGGGACTAGCAACACCGGGGAGCTGTTTTTT
NA	TRBJ2-2	TRBV18	TRBD1	CASSPGTGGTGELFF	TGTGCCAGCTCACCGGGGACAGGGGGCACCGGGGAGCTGTTTTTT
NA	TRBJ1-6	TRBV14	NA	CASSQEWGRGSYNSPLHF	TGTGCCAGCAGCCAAGAGTGGGGCAGGGGCTCCTATAATTCACCCCTCCACTTT
once	TRBJ2-7	TRBV3-1/TRBV3-2	NA	CASSQDLGNRAYEQYF	TGTGCCAGCAGCCAAGACCTTGGAAACAGGGCCTACGAGCAGTACTTC
once	TRBJ1-2	TRBV7-9	TRBD1	CASSSTGINYGYTF	TGTGCCAGCAGCTCGACAGGGATTAACTATGGCTACACCTTC
NA	TRBJ1-2	TRBV6-2/TRBV6-3	NA	CASSYTRTAYGYTF	TGTGCCAGCAGTTACACCCGGACAGCCTATGGCTACACCTTC
once	TRBJ1-2	TRBV13	TRBD1	CASSIRGSNYGYTF	TGTGCCAGCAGCATCAGGGGGTCAAACTATGGCTACACCTTC
once	TRBJ1-4	TRBV14	NA	CASSLNRAGEKLFF	TGTGCCAGCAGCCTTAACAGGGCGGGTGAAAAACTGTTTTTT
once	TRBJ1-1	TRBV6-2/TRBV6-3	NA	CASSFPRGGYGDTEAFF	TGTGCCAGCAGTTTTCCCCGGGGGGGCTATGGGGACACTGAAGCTTTCTTT
NA	TRBJ1-2	TRBV10-3	TRBD1	CAISESTGTGGYTF	TGTGCCATCAGTGAGTCGACAGGGACGGGGGGCTACACCTTC
once	TRBJ1-6	TRBV5-6	NA	CASSNRETNSPLHF	TGTGCCAGCAGCAACCGGGAAACAAATTCACCCCTCCACTTT
NA	TRBJ1-2	TRBV12-1	NA	CASSFPRQGRTGYTF	TGTGCCAGCAGCTTTCCCCGACAGGGGAGGACGGGCTACACCTTC
NA	TRBJ1-3	TRBV9	NA	CASSVDLAHSGNTIYF	TGTGCCAGCAGCGTAGACCTGGCCCACTCTGGAAACACCATATATTTT
once	TRBJ2-7	TRBV6-2/TRBV6-3	TRBD2	CASSSPLAGGSYEQYF	TGTGCCAGCAGTTCCCCCCTGGCGGGGGGCTCCTACGAGCAGTACTTC
NA	TRBJ2-7	TRBV27	NA	CASSPTRSWFVAQYF	TGTGCCAGCAGTCCGACGCGTAGCTGGTTTGTAGCGCAGTACTTC
NA	TRBJ1-2	TRBV6-5	TRBD1	CASSPQQGDKYGYTF	TGTGCCAGCAGTCCACAACAGGGGGATAAGTATGGCTACACCTTC
NA	TRBJ1-1	TRBV3-1/TRBV3-2	TRBD1	CASSQRDRLNTEAFF	TGTGCCAGCAGCCAACGGGACAGACTGAACACTGAAGCTTTCTTT
NA	TRBJ2-3	TRBV6-5	NA	CASRSSSGGPDTQYF	TGTGCCAGCAGGTCCAGTTCGGGGGGCCCAGATACGCAGTATTTT
NA	TRBJ2-3	TRBV9	TRBD2	CASSVGEGTQYF	TGTGCCAGCAGCGTAGGGGAGGGTACGCAGTATTTT
few	TRBJ2-3	TRBV6-2/TRBV6-3	NA	CASSSRETDTQYF	TGTGCCAGCAGTAGTCGGGAGACAGATACGCAGTATTTT
once	TRBJ2-1	TRBV4-3	NA	CASSQVSGPNNEQFF	TGCGCCAGCAGCCAAGTGTCCGGTCCTAACAATGAGCAGTTCTTC
NA	TRBJ2-1	TRBV27	NA	CASSTGLTFYNEQFF	TGTGCCAGCAGTACGGGACTCACCTTCTACAATGAGCAGTTCTTC
few	TRBJ2-1	TRBV5-1	TRBD2	CASSLGAGVVNEQFF	TGCGCCAGCAGCTTGGGGGCGGGGGTTGTAAATGAGCAGTTCTTC
NA	TRBJ2-3	TRBV2	TRBD2	CASKTSGLGDTQYF	TGTGCCAGTAAGACTAGCGGCCTTGGAGATACGCAGTATTTT
once	TRBJ1-4	TRBV7-8	TRBD1	CASSLGGQLNEKLFF	TGTGCCAGCAGCTTAGGGGGACAGCTTAATGAAAAACTGTTTTTT
NA	TRBJ1-2	TRBV5-1	NA	CASSLTSNYGYTF	TGCGCCAGCAGCCTGACATCGAACTATGGCTACACCTTC
NA	TRBJ2-1	TRBV19	TRBD2	CASSIGLAGKYNEQFF	TGTGCCAGTAGTATAGGCCTAGCGGGGAAATACAATGAGCAGTTCTTC
NA	TRBJ2-2	TRBV6-5	TRBD2	CASSLAGGNTGELFF	TGTGCCAGCAGCTTAGCGGGGGGGAACACCGGGGAGCTGTTTTTT
NA	TRBJ1-1	TRBV19	NA	CASSPQGNEAFF	TGTGCCAGTAGTCCTCAGGGAAATGAAGCTTTCTTT
NA	TRBJ1-1	TRBV4-3	NA	CASSRDTSNTEAFF	TGCGCCAGCAGCCGGGACACCTCAAACACTGAAGCTTTCTTT
NA	TRBJ2-7	TRBV2	TRBD2	CASSSRLAGGRNEQYF	TGTGCCAGCAGCTCCCGACTAGCGGGGGGCAGAAACGAGCAGTACTTC